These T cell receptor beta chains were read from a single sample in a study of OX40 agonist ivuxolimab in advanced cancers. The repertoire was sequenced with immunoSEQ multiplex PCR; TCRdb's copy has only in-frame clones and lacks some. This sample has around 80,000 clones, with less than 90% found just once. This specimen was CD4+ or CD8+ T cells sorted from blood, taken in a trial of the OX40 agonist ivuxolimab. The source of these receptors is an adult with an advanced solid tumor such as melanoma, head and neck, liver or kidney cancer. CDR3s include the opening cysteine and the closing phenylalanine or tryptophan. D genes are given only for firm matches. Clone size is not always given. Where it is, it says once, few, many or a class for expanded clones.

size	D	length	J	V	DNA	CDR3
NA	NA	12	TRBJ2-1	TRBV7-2	TGTGCCAGCAGCCTCGACTACAATGAGCAGTTCTTC	CASSLDYNEQFF
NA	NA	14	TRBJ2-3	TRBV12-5	TGTGCTAGTGGGCTACGGAGCGGCACAGATACGCAGTATTTT	CASGLRSGTDTQYF
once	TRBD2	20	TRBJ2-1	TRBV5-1	TGCGCCAGCAGCTCGGTCCCGGGGCTAGCGGGTTCCTACTCCTACAATGAGCAGTTCTTC	CASSSVPGLAGSYSYNEQFF
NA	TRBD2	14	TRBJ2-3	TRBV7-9	TGTGCCAGCAGCTCGGCGGGAGGCACAGATACGCAGTATTTT	CASSSAGGTDTQYF
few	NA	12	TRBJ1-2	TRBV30	TGTGCCTGGAGGTTCGAGAGGGGTGGCTACACCTTC	CAWRFERGGYTF
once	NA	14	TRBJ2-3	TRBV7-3	TGTGCCAGCAGCCCCGGGGTGGAAGGAGATACGCAGTATTTT	CASSPGVEGDTQYF
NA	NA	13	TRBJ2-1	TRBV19	TGTGCCAGTACAACGGAACCGGGGGATGAGCAGTTCTTC	CASTTEPGDEQFF
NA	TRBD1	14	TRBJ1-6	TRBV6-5	TGTGCCAGCAGTTCCGACAGGGGGGGTTCACCCCTCCACTTT	CASSSDRGGSPLHF
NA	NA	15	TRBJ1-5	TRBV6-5	TGTGCCAGCAGTCAACGGGTCGATAGCAATCAGCCCCAGCATTTT	CASSQRVDSNQPQHF
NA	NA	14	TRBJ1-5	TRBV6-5	TGTGCCAGCAGTTACTCGGGGGGGCTTCAGCCCCAGCATTTT	CASSYSGGLQPQHF
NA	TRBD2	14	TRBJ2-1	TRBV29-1	TGCAGCGTTGACGCGGGGGTGGCTAGAGATGAGCAGTTCTTC	CSVDAGVARDEQFF
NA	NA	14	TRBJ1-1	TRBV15	TGTGCCACCAGCAGAGATTTCCAGAACACTGAAGCTTTCTTT	CATSRDFQNTEAFF
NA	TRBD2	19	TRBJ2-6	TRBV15	TGTGCCACCAGCACCCGTCCTCGAGCGGGAGTCTCTGGGGCCAACGTCCTGACTTTC	CATSTRPRAGVSGANVLTF
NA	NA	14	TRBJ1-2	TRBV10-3	TGTGCCATCAGTGGCTCAGGGGAGGGCTATGGCTACACCTTC	CAISGSGEGYGYTF
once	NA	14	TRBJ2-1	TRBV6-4	TGTGCCAGCTCCCGGACTCCTACGTACAATGAGCAGTTCTTC	CASSRTPTYNEQFF
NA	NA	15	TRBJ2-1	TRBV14	TGTGCCAGCAGCCAACCGGTTCGTCAGGACAATGAGCAGTTCTTC	CASSQPVRQDNEQFF
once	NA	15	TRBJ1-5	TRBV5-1	TGCGCCAGCAGCCCGGATGGGGTGGGCAATCAGCCCCAGCATTTT	CASSPDGVGNQPQHF
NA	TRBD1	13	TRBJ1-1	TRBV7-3	TGTGCCAGCAGCTACAGGGGGGACACTGAAGCTTTCTTT	CASSYRGDTEAFF
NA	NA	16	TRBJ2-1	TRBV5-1	TGCGCCAGCAGCTTGGTCCAATTAAACAGGGCCTACGAGCAGTTCTTC	CASSLVQLNRAYEQFF
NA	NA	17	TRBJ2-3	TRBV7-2	TGTGCCAGCAGCCCCTGGGGGACATTCCCCGACCCAGATACGCAGTATTTT	CASSPWGTFPDPDTQYF
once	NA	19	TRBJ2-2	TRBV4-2	TGTGCCAGCAGCCCGGAATGGGGCAGGGGAACTCAGGACACCGGGGAGCTGTTTTTT	CASSPEWGRGTQDTGELFF
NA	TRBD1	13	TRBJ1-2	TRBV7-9	TGTGCCAGCAGTCCAGGGGGTAGTTATGGCTACACCTTC	CASSPGGSYGYTF
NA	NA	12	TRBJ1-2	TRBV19	TGTGCCCGCCTTCAGGGATCCTATGGCTACACCTTC	CARLQGSYGYTF
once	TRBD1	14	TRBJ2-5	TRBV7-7	TGTGCCAGCAGCTTAGACAGGGGGAAGGAGACCCAGTACTTC	CASSLDRGKETQYF
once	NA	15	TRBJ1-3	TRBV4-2	TGTGCCAGCAGCCAAGCCGGGAGATCTGGAAACACCATATATTTT	CASSQAGRSGNTIYF
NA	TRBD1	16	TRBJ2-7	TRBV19	TGTGCCAGTAGTACCCCTTATGGGACAGGGTCGTCCGAGCAGTACTTC	CASSTPYGTGSSEQYF
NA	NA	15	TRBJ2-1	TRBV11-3	TGTGCCAGCAGCTTAGGCCCGGGGGAATACAATGAGCAGTTCTTC	CASSLGPGEYNEQFF
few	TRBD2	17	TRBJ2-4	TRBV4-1	TGCGCCAGCAGCCAAATGAGGGCGGGGGGGACCAAAAACATTCAGTACTTC	CASSQMRAGGTKNIQYF
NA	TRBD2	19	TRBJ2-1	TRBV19	TGTGCCAGTAGTACATTATCCGGGACTAGCGGGGACCCGTGGAATGAGCAGTTCTTC	CASSTLSGTSGDPWNEQFF
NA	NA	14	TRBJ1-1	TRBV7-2	TGTGCCAGCAGCGCCGGGAATTTCGGGACTGAAGCTTTCTTT	CASSAGNFGTEAFF
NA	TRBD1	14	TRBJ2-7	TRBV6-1	TGTGCCAGCAGTGAATGGGGACAGGGGGACGAGCAGTACTTC	CASSEWGQGDEQYF
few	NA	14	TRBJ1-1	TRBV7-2	TGTGCCAGCAGCCTATCGTGGGGGAACACTGAAGCTTTCTTT	CASSLSWGNTEAFF
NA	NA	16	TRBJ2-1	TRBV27	TGTGCCAGCCTGAGTAAGGGGTCCAGCTCCTACAATGAGCAGTTCTTC	CASLSKGSSSYNEQFF
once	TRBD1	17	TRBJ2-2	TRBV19	TGTGCCAGTAGTATCAGCCCCTCGGGACAGGGGACCGGGGAGCTGTTTTTT	CASSISPSGQGTGELFF
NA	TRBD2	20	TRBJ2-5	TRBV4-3	TGCGCCAGCAGCCAAGACCCCCCCGGGAGCGTAGCGGGGGGGCCGGAGACCCAGTACTTC	CASSQDPPGSVAGGPETQYF
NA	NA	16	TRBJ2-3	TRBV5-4	TGTGCCAGCAGTCCCGGGGACGCCGGCCAATGGGATACGCAGTATTTT	CASSPGDAGQWDTQYF
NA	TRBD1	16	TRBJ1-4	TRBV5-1	TGCGCCAGCAGCCCTGAACCGACAGGGGGGCGAGAAAAACTGTTTTTT	CASSPEPTGGREKLFF
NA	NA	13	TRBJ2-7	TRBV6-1	TGTGCCAGCAGGGAAGGAAGGGAATACGAGCAGTACTTC	CASREGREYEQYF
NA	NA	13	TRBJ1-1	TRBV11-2	TGTGCCAGCAGCTTCTACGTAGACACTGAAGCTTTCTTT	CASSFYVDTEAFF
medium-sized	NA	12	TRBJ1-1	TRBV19	TGTGCCAGCCGACAGGTGAACACTGAAGCTTTCTTT	CASRQVNTEAFF
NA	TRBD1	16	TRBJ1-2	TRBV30	TGTGCCTGGAGCGCTACCCGGAAGGGGGCCGGATATGGCTACACCTTC	CAWSATRKGAGYGYTF
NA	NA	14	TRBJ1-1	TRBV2	TGTGCCAGCAGTGAACAGAGAGCGAACACTGAAGCTTTCTTT	CASSEQRANTEAFF
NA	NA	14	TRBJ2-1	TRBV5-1	TGCGCCAGCAGCTTGCAGCCGGACCGCAATGAGCAGTTCTTC	CASSLQPDRNEQFF
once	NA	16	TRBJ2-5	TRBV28	TGTGCCAGCAGTTTATTAGATGTGAGGGTTGGGGAGACCCAGTACTTC	CASSLLDVRVGETQYF
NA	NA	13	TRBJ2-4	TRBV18	TGTGCCAGCTCCGGGGCGTTGCTCAACATTCAGTACTTC	CASSGALLNIQYF
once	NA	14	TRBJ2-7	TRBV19	TGTGCCAGTAGTATACAGGGGAGTCCCTACGAGCAGTACTTC	CASSIQGSPYEQYF
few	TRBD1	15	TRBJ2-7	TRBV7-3	TGTGCCAGCAGCCCCACCGGGACAGGGAAGCACGAGCAGTACTTC	CASSPTGTGKHEQYF
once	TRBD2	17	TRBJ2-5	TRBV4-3	TGCGCCAGCAGCCAAGGGGGACTAGCGGGCCGAGAAGAGACCCAGTACTTC	CASSQGGLAGREETQYF
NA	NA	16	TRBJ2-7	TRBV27	TGTGCCAGCAGTTTGTCAACTTCGGGACTCCCTACCGAGCAGTACTTC	CASSLSTSGLPTEQYF
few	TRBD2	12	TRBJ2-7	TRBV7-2	TGTGCCAGCAGCTTCGGGGAGGGGGAGCAGTACTTC	CASSFGEGEQYF
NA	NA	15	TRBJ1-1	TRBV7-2	TGTGCCAGCAGCTTAATTGGGGTCTGGGGCACTGAAGCTTTCTTT	CASSLIGVWGTEAFF
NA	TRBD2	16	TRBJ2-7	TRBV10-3	TGTGCCATCAGTGATAGTTCGGGACTAGCGTCGTACGAGCAGTACTTC	CAISDSSGLASYEQYF
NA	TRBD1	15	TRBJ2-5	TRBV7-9	TGTGCCAGCAGCTTAGTGCAGGGGGCTTGGGAGACCCAGTACTTC	CASSLVQGAWETQYF
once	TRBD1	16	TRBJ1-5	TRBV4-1	TGCGCCAGCAGCCAACCGGGACAGGGACCAGCTCAGCCCCAGCATTTT	CASSQPGQGPAQPQHF